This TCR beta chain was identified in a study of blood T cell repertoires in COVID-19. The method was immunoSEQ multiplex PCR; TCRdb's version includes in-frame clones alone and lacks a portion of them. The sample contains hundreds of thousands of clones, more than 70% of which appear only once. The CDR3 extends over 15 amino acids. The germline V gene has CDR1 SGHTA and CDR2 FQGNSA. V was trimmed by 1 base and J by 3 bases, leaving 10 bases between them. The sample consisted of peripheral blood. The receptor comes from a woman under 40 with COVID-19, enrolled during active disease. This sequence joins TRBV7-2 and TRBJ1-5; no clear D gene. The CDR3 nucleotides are TGTGCCAGCAGCTTAGATGGGCCAAACAATCAGCCCCAGCATTTT. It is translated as CASSLDGPNNQPQHF.